The following is a TCR beta chain sequence with its context. Its antigen is undetermined. This sample is drawn from a study of healthy donors' naive CD4 and CD8 T cells. Study results and caveats: Positive CDR3 charge linked to CD4+ cells, negative to CD8+ cells.

This CDR3 is 13 amino acids long. CDR1 MNHEY and CDR2 SMNVEV come from the germline V gene (reference sequence). With 5 bases removed from V and 2 bases from J, the gap between germline ends came to 10 bases. Each TCR library used around 500 ng of total RNA and a linear amplification protocol. Each CDR3 protein is one row after TCRdb ran MiXCR on the reads. This table holds about 180,000 distinct CDR3 sequences, about 70% found once. The genes are TRBV27 and TRBJ2-7; D might be TRBD1 (6 bases). Sequencing used naive CD4+ and CD8+ T cells sorted from blood, pooled from several donors. This sequence originates from a pool of human donors in good health; the sample pools cells from several healthy donors. The CDR3 DNA reads TGTGCCAGCAGTCTCCGGACAGCCTACGAGCAGTACTTC. Its protein is CASSLRTAYEQYF.